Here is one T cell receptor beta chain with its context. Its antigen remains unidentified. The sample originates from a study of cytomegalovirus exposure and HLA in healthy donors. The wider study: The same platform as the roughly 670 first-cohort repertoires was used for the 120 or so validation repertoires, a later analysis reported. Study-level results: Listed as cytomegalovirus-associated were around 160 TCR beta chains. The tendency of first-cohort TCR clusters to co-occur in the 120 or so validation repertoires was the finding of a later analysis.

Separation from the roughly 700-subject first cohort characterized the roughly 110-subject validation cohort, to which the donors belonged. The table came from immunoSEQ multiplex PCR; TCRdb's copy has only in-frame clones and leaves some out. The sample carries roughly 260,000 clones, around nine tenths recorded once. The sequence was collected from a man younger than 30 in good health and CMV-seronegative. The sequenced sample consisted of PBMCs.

CDR3 protein: CSVSPGSGTDTQYF. As DNA, the CDR3 is TGCAGCGTTTCCCCCGGGAGTGGAACAGATACGCAGTATTTT. The chain couples TRBV29-1 to TRBJ2-3, with a weak D call TRBD2 (6 bases). CDR1 is SQVTM and CDR2 is ANQGSEA in the germline V gene. CDR3 length: 14 residues. V was shortened by 5 bases and J by 3 bases, with 15 bases between the two germline ends.